The 5 T cell receptor beta chains below were found in one sample sequenced in a study of T cell responses to AZD1222 COVID-19 vaccine. Some clones are missing from TCRdb's copy, which holds only in-frame ones; the method was immunoSEQ multiplex PCR. Of around 120,000 clones in the sample, 80% to 90% were seen once. The sample here was peripheral blood, taken on day 0 of AZD1222 vaccination. The receptors were sampled from an adult in good health.

The genes are TRBV28 and TRBJ1-1, with 10 bases matching TRBD1. In germline, CDR1 is MDHEN, CDR2 SYDVKM. This CDR3 comprises 17 residues. Trimming at V came to 10 bases and at J to 0 bases, leaving 14 bases not matched to a gene. Here the CDR3 DNA reads TGTGCCACAGGCCCGGGCGGGACAGGGGCCCTGAACACTGAAGCTTTCTTT. Protein product: CATGPGGTGALNTEAFF.

The chain joins TRBV30 to TRBJ2-5, with unresolved D. The CDR3 is made up of 13 amino acids. V dropped 0 bases and J dropped 4 bases, with 9 bases sitting between them. Germline V gene lookup returns CDR1 GTSNPN and CDR2 SVGIG (reference sequence). DNA for the CDR3: TGTGCCTGGAGTGTAGGGCAGCGAGAGACCCAGTACTTC. Its translation is CAWSVGQRETQYF.

The chain uses TRBV7-9 and TRBJ2-6; D is unresolved. The CDR3 has 14 amino acids. Germline CDR1 and CDR2: SEHNR and FQNEAQ (reference sequence). Trimming stripped 8 bases from V and 12 bases from J, with 20 bases between. CDR3 nucleotides: TGTGCCAGCGATTCGGGCACAGCCTCCCCCGTCCTGACTTTC. Its translation: CASDSGTASPVLTF.

As regards this clone: This specimen includes other DNA sequences encoding the same CDR3. The chain is built from TRBV5-1 and TRBJ2-1; 9 bases are shared with TRBD2. The germline gives CDR1 SGHRS, CDR2 YFSETQ. With 0 bases clipped from V and 3 bases from J, the junction kept 1 base outside the gene matches. The CDR3 covers 15 residues. CDR3 sequence: CASSLGLADYNEQFF. Here the CDR3 DNA reads TGCGCCAGCAGCTTGGGACTAGCGGACTACAATGAGCAGTTCTTC.

This clone appeared once. Here the CDR3 DNA reads TGTGCCAGCATGGGACAAACCTACGAGCAGTACTTC. Protein product: CASMGQTYEQYF. The V call is TRBV12-3 or TRBV12-4, the J call TRBJ2-7, with a tentative D call TRBD1 (6 bases). The germline V and J ends were trimmed by 7 bases and 2 bases, with 9 bases remaining between them. The CDR3 covers 12 residues.